This T cell receptor beta chain was captured by sequencing in a study of T-cell reconstitution after alpha-beta-depleted transplantation in children. Construction of the TCRbeta library involved unique molecular identifiers. In TCRdb, the PCR reads were re-called with MiXCR into one record per CDR3 protein. Among around 480,000 distinct CDR3 sequences listed, less than 35% were seen once. Looked up from germline, CDR1 is SGHNT and CDR2 is YYREEE (reference sequence). V was shortened by 0 bases and J by 0 bases, with 9 bases between the two germline ends. The CDR3 contains 16 residues. This clonotype was counted a few times.

This chain joins TRBV5-4 and TRBJ2-2, with D tentatively TRBD2 (6 bases). The sequence was collected from a human donor who donated a stem cell graft to a child with aplastic anemia. This material consisted of PBMCs from the stem cell graft donor, taken from the stem cell graft. This CDR3 reads CASSLGGLTNTGELFF. CDR3 bases: TGTGCCAGCAGCTTGGGGGGACTCACGAACACCGGGGAGCTGTTTTTT.